The rows below give T cell receptor beta chains drawn from one sample of a study of T-cell memory formation after mild COVID-19. TCRdb passed the 5' RACE reads through MiXCR, listing each CDR3 protein once. The table lists under 400,000 distinct CDR3 sequences, around 28% of them singletons. The specimen was PBMCs or a T cell subset sorted from them (not recorded which). These receptors were taken from an adult woman who had mild COVID-19 (a few samples of this study predate the infection). Cell type and time point are not known. The CDR3 runs from the conserved cysteine through the conserved F or W. The D gene is left open where the match is weak. A clone size is listed for some rows: how often the clone was seen (once, few, many), or a class if it is expanded.

abundance: NA
v_gene: TRBV18
j_gene: TRBJ2-3
d_gene: NA
CDR3nt: TGTGCCAGCTCACCCATGATCCCTAGCACAGATACGCAGTATTTT
CDR3aa: CASSPMIPSTDTQYF

abundance: few
v_gene: TRBV12-3/TRBV12-4
j_gene: TRBJ2-6
d_gene: NA
CDR3nt: TGTGCCAGCAGTAGGGGGGCCAACGTCCTGACTTTC
CDR3aa: CASSRGANVLTF

abundance: few
v_gene: TRBV6-6
j_gene: TRBJ1-5
d_gene: NA
CDR3nt: TGTGCCAGCACCCGGGACATTAGCAATCAGCCCCAGCATTTT
CDR3aa: CASTRDISNQPQHF

abundance: NA
v_gene: TRBV10-3
j_gene: TRBJ2-7
d_gene: NA
CDR3nt: TGTGCCATCAGTGATAACGGCCCGGAGTCCTACGAGCAGTACTTC
CDR3aa: CAISDNGPESYEQYF

abundance: many
v_gene: TRBV7-6
j_gene: TRBJ2-5
d_gene: NA
CDR3nt: TGTGCCAGCACCTTGGGTGGGCAGCAAGAGACCCAGTACTTC
CDR3aa: CASTLGGQQETQYF

abundance: few
v_gene: TRBV4-2
j_gene: TRBJ2-4
d_gene: TRBD2
CDR3nt: TGTGCCAGCAGCCAAGTAGTTAGCGGGGGGAAACTAGCCAAAAACATTCAGTACTTC
CDR3aa: CASSQVVSGGKLAKNIQYF

abundance: few
v_gene: TRBV7-9
j_gene: TRBJ2-1
d_gene: TRBD2
CDR3nt: TGTGCCAGCAGCCCCCCCGTTGGAAGCGGGGCCCTCTACAATGAGCAGTTCTTC
CDR3aa: CASSPPVGSGALYNEQFF

abundance: few
v_gene: TRBV11-3
j_gene: TRBJ2-1
d_gene: NA
CDR3nt: TGTGCCAGCGGATCGACTCCGCTGCGCTACAATGAGCAGTTCTTC
CDR3aa: CASGSTPLRYNEQFF

abundance: NA
v_gene: TRBV4-2
j_gene: TRBJ1-6
d_gene: NA
CDR3nt: TGTGCCAGCAGCCAAGAATTAGGGGGGAATAATTCACCCCTCCACTTT
CDR3aa: CASSQELGGNNSPLHF

abundance: few
v_gene: TRBV7-6
j_gene: TRBJ2-3
d_gene: NA
CDR3nt: TGTGCCAGCAGCTTAAGGCTGGGTCCAGATACGCAGTATTTT
CDR3aa: CASSLRLGPDTQYF

abundance: NA
v_gene: TRBV27
j_gene: TRBJ2-7
d_gene: TRBD1
CDR3nt: TGTGCCAGCAGTTTATCAGGGGGACAGCGCCACGAGCAGTACTTC
CDR3aa: CASSLSGGQRHEQYF

abundance: NA
v_gene: TRBV7-2
j_gene: TRBJ2-1
d_gene: TRBD2
CDR3nt: TGTGCCAGCAGCTTAAGTCGCGGGGGGCATGAGCAGTTCTTC
CDR3aa: CASSLSRGGHEQFF

abundance: NA
v_gene: TRBV27
j_gene: TRBJ2-2
d_gene: NA
CDR3nt: TGTGCCAGCAGGCATGGGAGTTATCCAGCGGGCACCGGGGAGCTGTTTTTT
CDR3aa: CASRHGSYPAGTGELFF

abundance: NA
v_gene: TRBV12-3/TRBV12-4
j_gene: TRBJ2-1
d_gene: NA
CDR3nt: TGTGCCAGCGGCGGGCCCCCAGCCTCCTACAATGAGCAGTTCTTC
CDR3aa: CASGGPPASYNEQFF

abundance: NA
v_gene: TRBV9
j_gene: TRBJ2-7
d_gene: TRBD1
CDR3nt: TGTGCCAGCAGCGTGGACGGGACAGGGGGCTACGAGCAGTACTTC
CDR3aa: CASSVDGTGGYEQYF

abundance: NA
v_gene: TRBV29-1
j_gene: TRBJ2-1
d_gene: TRBD2
CDR3nt: TGCAGCGCTCTGGTGTGGGAGGGCCACGCAGACAATGAGCAGTTCTTC
CDR3aa: CSALVWEGHADNEQFF

abundance: NA
v_gene: TRBV20-1
j_gene: TRBJ2-7
d_gene: TRBD2
CDR3nt: TGCAGTGCTCACCCGACTAGCGGGGCCCCCGGAGGGTACTTC
CDR3aa: CSAHPTSGAPGGYF

abundance: NA
v_gene: TRBV5-1
j_gene: TRBJ2-5
d_gene: TRBD2
CDR3nt: TGCGCCAGCAGCAGAGGACTAGCGGGAGAACCCGAGACCCAGTACTTC
CDR3aa: CASSRGLAGEPETQYF

abundance: many
v_gene: TRBV7-9
j_gene: TRBJ2-5
d_gene: NA
CDR3nt: TGTGCCAGCAGCTTAGCGTTGGAGACCCAGTACTTC
CDR3aa: CASSLALETQYF

abundance: few
v_gene: TRBV19
j_gene: TRBJ2-2
d_gene: NA
CDR3nt: TGTGCCAGTAAGCAGGGTGCCGGGGAGCTGTTTTTT
CDR3aa: CASKQGAGELFF

abundance: few
v_gene: TRBV24-1
j_gene: TRBJ2-3
d_gene: NA
CDR3nt: TGTGCCACCAGTGACCCCACTAGAACAGATACGCAGTATTTT
CDR3aa: CATSDPTRTDTQYF

abundance: NA
v_gene: TRBV5-5
j_gene: TRBJ1-1
d_gene: TRBD1
CDR3nt: TGTGCCAGCAGCCGGAACTACAGGGGACAGAACACTGAAGCTTTCTTT
CDR3aa: CASSRNYRGQNTEAFF

abundance: NA
v_gene: TRBV4-3
j_gene: TRBJ2-1
d_gene: TRBD2
CDR3nt: TGCGCCAGCAGCCAAGAACGGCTAGCGGGAGGGTTAAGCTCCTACAATGAGCAGTTCTTC
CDR3aa: CASSQERLAGGLSSYNEQFF

abundance: once
v_gene: TRBV6-1
j_gene: TRBJ2-1
d_gene: NA
CDR3nt: TGTGCCAGCAGTGAAACTCCCAGGACAAACAATGAGCAGTTCTTC
CDR3aa: CASSETPRTNNEQFF

abundance: NA
v_gene: TRBV29-1
j_gene: TRBJ2-3
d_gene: TRBD2
CDR3nt: TGCAGCGCGCCCGCTGGGGGGGGAACCCAAGATACGCAGTATTTT
CDR3aa: CSAPAGGGTQDTQYF

abundance: few
v_gene: TRBV7-9
j_gene: TRBJ2-7
d_gene: TRBD1
CDR3nt: TGTGCCAGCAGCAAAAGGACAGGGGGCTACGAGCAGTACTTC
CDR3aa: CASSKRTGGYEQYF

abundance: few
v_gene: TRBV7-8
j_gene: TRBJ2-5
d_gene: NA
CDR3nt: TGTGCCAGCAGCGATATCGGCGAGGGGGAGGAAGAGACCCAGTACTTC
CDR3aa: CASSDIGEGEEETQYF

abundance: NA
v_gene: TRBV12-3/TRBV12-4
j_gene: TRBJ2-7
d_gene: TRBD2
CDR3nt: TGTGCCAGCAGTTCCGCTATGCGGGAGGCATACGAGCAGTACTTC
CDR3aa: CASSSAMREAYEQYF

abundance: NA
v_gene: TRBV7-9
j_gene: TRBJ2-3
d_gene: NA
CDR3nt: TGTGCCAGCAGCCCCACGACACGTTTCAATACGCAGTATTTT
CDR3aa: CASSPTTRFNTQYF

abundance: NA
v_gene: TRBV7-2
j_gene: TRBJ1-5
d_gene: NA
CDR3nt: TGTGCCAGCAGCTTAGAACAGACTTATCAGCCCCAGCATTTT
CDR3aa: CASSLEQTYQPQHF

abundance: NA
v_gene: TRBV11-2
j_gene: TRBJ2-3
d_gene: NA
CDR3nt: TGTGCCAGCGAAGGGGTTGTGGATACGCAGTATTTT
CDR3aa: CASEGVVDTQYF

abundance: few
v_gene: TRBV20-1
j_gene: TRBJ1-5
d_gene: NA
CDR3nt: TGCAGTGCTAGAGTCGATTTTACCAATCAGCCCCAGCATTTT
CDR3aa: CSARVDFTNQPQHF

abundance: NA
v_gene: TRBV6-1
j_gene: TRBJ1-5
d_gene: TRBD1
CDR3nt: TGTGCCAGCAGTGTCAATACAGGGGGTGCGGGAAATCAGCCCCAGCATTTT
CDR3aa: CASSVNTGGAGNQPQHF

abundance: many
v_gene: TRBV29-1
j_gene: TRBJ2-7
d_gene: NA
CDR3nt: TGCAGCGTTAGGAGGGGGGGCCGGGACGAGCAGTACTTC
CDR3aa: CSVRRGGRDEQYF

abundance: NA
v_gene: TRBV11-2
j_gene: TRBJ1-1
d_gene: NA
CDR3nt: TGTGCCAGCAGCCCGACTCCCCATCGGACTGAAGCTTTCTTT
CDR3aa: CASSPTPHRTEAFF

abundance: NA
v_gene: TRBV7-9
j_gene: TRBJ2-3
d_gene: NA
CDR3nt: TGTGCCAGCAACCCGACCGGGTGGACAGATACGCAGTATTTT
CDR3aa: CASNPTGWTDTQYF

abundance: few
v_gene: TRBV20-1
j_gene: TRBJ2-1
d_gene: NA
CDR3nt: TGCAGTGCCCTAGCCAGGCGGGAATACAATGAGCAGTTCTTC
CDR3aa: CSALARREYNEQFF

abundance: few
v_gene: TRBV4-2
j_gene: TRBJ1-5
d_gene: NA
CDR3nt: TGCGCCAGCAGCCAAGATGGGGATCAGCCCCAGCATTTT
CDR3aa: CASSQDGDQPQHF

abundance: few
v_gene: TRBV7-9
j_gene: TRBJ2-7
d_gene: NA
CDR3nt: TGTGCCAGCAGCCATGCCGAAGCCTACGAGCAGTACTTC
CDR3aa: CASSHAEAYEQYF

abundance: few
v_gene: TRBV9
j_gene: TRBJ1-5
d_gene: NA
CDR3nt: TGTGCCAGCAGCGAGGGTGGGGTTGAGCAGCCCCAGCATTTT
CDR3aa: CASSEGGVEQPQHF

abundance: NA
v_gene: TRBV5-5
j_gene: TRBJ2-7
d_gene: NA
CDR3nt: TGTGCCAGCAGTATCGAACAGACATCCTACGAGCAGTACTTC
CDR3aa: CASSIEQTSYEQYF

abundance: few
v_gene: TRBV5-5
j_gene: TRBJ2-7
d_gene: TRBD1
CDR3nt: TGTGCCAGCAGCTTACTTACAGGGGCTTTCGACGAGCAGTACTTC
CDR3aa: CASSLLTGAFDEQYF

abundance: few
v_gene: TRBV20-1
j_gene: TRBJ2-7
d_gene: TRBD2
CDR3nt: TGCAGTGCAATACTAGCGGTGACCGCCTACGAGCAGTACTTC
CDR3aa: CSAILAVTAYEQYF

abundance: many
v_gene: TRBV7-6
j_gene: TRBJ2-3
d_gene: NA
CDR3nt: TGTGCCAGCAGCTCGGACAGCACAGATACGCAGTATTTT
CDR3aa: CASSSDSTDTQYF

abundance: NA
v_gene: TRBV20-1
j_gene: TRBJ2-4
d_gene: NA
CDR3nt: TGCAGTGCTAGAGATCCGAACATTCAGTACTTC
CDR3aa: CSARDPNIQYF

abundance: few
v_gene: TRBV7-2
j_gene: TRBJ2-1
d_gene: NA
CDR3nt: TGTGCCAGCAGCTTAGGCCTCCCGGGGCAAGTGCAGTTCTTC
CDR3aa: CASSLGLPGQVQFF

abundance: many
v_gene: TRBV7-8
j_gene: TRBJ1-4
d_gene: TRBD1
CDR3nt: TGTGCCAGCAGCCGCGGGGGACAGGGTAATGAAAAACTGTTTTTT
CDR3aa: CASSRGGQGNEKLFF

abundance: NA
v_gene: TRBV20-1
j_gene: TRBJ1-2
d_gene: NA
CDR3nt: TGCAGCGCCTCCCCTAGGGGCTACACCTTC
CDR3aa: CSASPRGYTF

abundance: NA
v_gene: TRBV7-2
j_gene: TRBJ2-1
d_gene: NA
CDR3nt: TGTGCCAGCAGCTTAGAGGCTATTTACAATGAGCAGTTCTTC
CDR3aa: CASSLEAIYNEQFF

abundance: NA
v_gene: TRBV10-2
j_gene: TRBJ2-7
d_gene: TRBD2
CDR3nt: TGCGCCAGCAGTGAGTCCCCTAGCGGGAGATGGTACGAGCAGTACTTC
CDR3aa: CASSESPSGRWYEQYF

abundance: few
v_gene: TRBV3-1
j_gene: TRBJ1-1
d_gene: NA
CDR3nt: TGTGCCAGCAGCCATGGGTGGGACACTGAAGCTTTCTTT
CDR3aa: CASSHGWDTEAFF

abundance: NA
v_gene: TRBV6-7
j_gene: TRBJ1-1
d_gene: NA
CDR3nt: TGTGCCAGCCCAGAGCACATGCCAGAGAACACTGAAGCTTTCTTT
CDR3aa: CASPEHMPENTEAFF

abundance: few
v_gene: TRBV6-5
j_gene: TRBJ2-5
d_gene: NA
CDR3nt: TGTGCCAGCAGTACCTTTAGCGGTCCCGAAGAGACCCAGTACTTC
CDR3aa: CASSTFSGPEETQYF

abundance: NA
v_gene: TRBV2
j_gene: TRBJ2-7
d_gene: NA
CDR3nt: TGTGCCAGCAGTGATTCGGCAGCCCAGTACTTC
CDR3aa: CASSDSAAQYF

abundance: NA
v_gene: TRBV4-3
j_gene: TRBJ1-4
d_gene: NA
CDR3nt: TGCGCCAGCAGCCAAGATTTAGGGGGTTATGGGAGAGAAAAACTGTTTTTT
CDR3aa: CASSQDLGGYGREKLFF

abundance: NA
v_gene: TRBV5-1
j_gene: TRBJ2-2
d_gene: NA
CDR3nt: TGCGCCAGCAGCCCTTTCGGACAGTTTAACACCGGGGAGCTGTTTTTT
CDR3aa: CASSPFGQFNTGELFF

abundance: NA
v_gene: TRBV5-1
j_gene: TRBJ2-1
d_gene: TRBD2
CDR3nt: TGCGCCAGCAGCTTGGTCTTGGCTAGCGGATACAATGAGCAGTTCTTC
CDR3aa: CASSLVLASGYNEQFF

abundance: NA
v_gene: TRBV24-1
j_gene: TRBJ2-6
d_gene: NA
CDR3nt: TGTGCCACCGGTAACAGGGTTTCGGCTGGGGCCAACGTCCTGACTTTC
CDR3aa: CATGNRVSAGANVLTF

abundance: NA
v_gene: TRBV4-3
j_gene: TRBJ2-7
d_gene: NA
CDR3nt: TGCGCCAGCAGCCAAGGGAGCGGGTCGGCCTACGAGCAGTACTTC
CDR3aa: CASSQGSGSAYEQYF

abundance: few
v_gene: TRBV29-1
j_gene: TRBJ2-5
d_gene: NA
CDR3nt: TGCAGCGCCAGAGGGTCAGGGCTGGAACAAGAGACCCAGTACTTC
CDR3aa: CSARGSGLEQETQYF